Below are 22 T cell receptor beta chains sequenced from a single sample in a study of identical twins. TCRdb ran MiXCR on the 5' RACE reads and lists one entry per CDR3 protein. The sample lists 1.5 million to 2 million distinct CDR3 sequences; 32% were seen once. Sequenced sample: cord blood. The receptors stem from a newborn girl in good health.

At least ten counts were recorded for this clonotype. The chain is built from TRBV29-1 and TRBJ2-7; D is uncertain. V was shortened by 1 base and J by 0 bases, with 7 bases between the two germline ends. The CDR3 is 13 residues long. Germline CDR1 and CDR2: SQVTM and ANQGSEA. The CDR3 protein is CSVEARSSYEQYF. DNA for the CDR3: TGCAGCGTTGAAGCACGGAGCTCCTACGAGCAGTACTTC.

CDR3 amino acids: CSASHQGPQETRYF. The CDR3 DNA reads as TGCAGTGCTAGCCACCAGGGACCCCAAGAGACCCGGTACTTC. The chain uses TRBV20-1 and TRBJ2-4; D possibly uses TRBD1 or TRBD2 (5 bases each). Per germline, CDR1 DFQATT and CDR2 SNEGSKA (reference sequence). This CDR3 is 14 amino acids long. Trimming left V 3 bases short and J 15 bases short, with 24 bases between.

This clonotype has just a few counts. This rearrangement joins TRBV3-1 to TRBJ1-6; D gene ambiguous. The CDR3 is 14 amino acids. Germline V gene lookup returns CDR1 LGHDT and CDR2 YNNKEL (reference sequence). V was clipped by 1 base and J by 6 bases, with 7 bases between them. CDR3 sequence (DNA): TGTGCCAGCAGCCAAGGCTGGGGTAATTCACCCCTCCACTTT. Translation: CASSQGWGNSPLHF.

V is TRBV6-6 and J is TRBJ2-4, with 9 nucleotides matching TRBD1. The DNA end lines up better with TRBJ2-7; the J call may be wrong. The germline CDR1 and CDR2 sequences are MNHNY and SVGAGI (reference sequence). The CDR3 length is 15 residues. CDR3 residues: CASSYGGQGMDEQYF. CDR3 nucleotide sequence: TGTGCCAGCAGTTACGGGGGACAGGGAATGGACGAGCAGTACTTC.

The table lists this clonotype with a few counts. The chain recombines TRBV10-1 with TRBJ2-5; D unclear. This CDR3 comprises 14 residues. Looked up from germline, CDR1 is WNHNN and CDR2 is SYGVQD (reference sequence). V was shortened by 3 bases and J by 1 base, with 9 bases between the two germline ends. As DNA, the CDR3 is TGCGCCAGCAGTGATTCGGCCGCCCAAGAGACCCAGTACTTC. Translated: CASSDSAAQETQYF.

The CDR3 is CASSPRDLGQETQYF. CDR3 in DNA: TGTGCCAGCTCACCCCGGGACTTGGGACAAGAGACCCAGTACTTC. This chain uses TRBV18 with TRBJ2-5; the D gene is possibly TRBD2 (6 bases). CDR1 KGHSH and CDR2 LQKENI come from the germline V gene. The CDR3 has 15 amino acids. V was trimmed by 3 bases and J by 2 bases, leaving 13 bases between them.

Turning to this clonotype: A much larger clone differs from this one at a single base, so this may be a read error. The chain carries TRBV9 and TRBJ2-7; no definite D call. This CDR3 is built from 12 residues. In germline, CDR1 is SGDLS, CDR2 YYNGEE. In nucleotides, the CDR3 is TGTGCCTGCAGCGTAGACGACTACGAGCAGTACTTC. Residues: CACSVDDYEQYF.

The chain recombines TRBV27 with TRBJ2-4, with TRBD2 matching over 13 bases. Germline V gene lookup returns CDR1 MNHEY and CDR2 SMNVEV (reference sequence). The CDR3 is 13 residues long. V lost 10 bases, J lost 13 bases, and 10 bases stayed unmatched. The CDR3 DNA is TGTGCCACATGGACTAGCGGGAGTAAGGAGCAGTACTTC. Translation gives CATWTSGSKEQYF.

This sequence joins TRBV7-2 and TRBJ1-5; 8 bases agree with TRBD1. V dropped 1 base and J dropped 6; count of bases not matched to a gene: 5. Germline V gene sequence: CDR1 SGHTA, CDR2 FQGNSA. This CDR3 has 15 amino acids. CDR3 residues: CASSLVGGQGQPQHF. CDR3 in DNA: TGTGCCAGCAGCTTAGTAGGAGGACAGGGTCAGCCCCAGCATTTT. The variable domain in full, with the rest retrieved from reference TRBV7-2 and TRBJ1-5, is GAGVSQSPSNKVTEKGKDVELRCDPISGHTALYWYRQSLGQGLEFLIYFQGNSAPDKSGLPSDRFSAERTGGSVSTLTIQRTQQEDSAVYLCASSLVGGQGQPQHFGDGTRLSIL.

This clonotype has just a few counts. V gene TRBV4-1 combines with J gene TRBJ2-3; D gene uncertain. Germline loops: CDR1 MGHRA, CDR2 YSYEKL. The CDR3 extends over 15 amino acids. Trimming stripped 4 bases from V and 5 bases from J, with 16 bases between. The CDR3 bases are TGCGCCAGCAGCCGCATCTCTCCCGTTGGAGATACGCAGTATTTT. Translated, it gives CASSRISPVGDTQYF.

This chain uses TRBV11-2 with TRBJ2-1, with TRBD2 identical over 12 bases. TRBJ2-7 matches the DNA end more closely, so the J call is doubtful. This CDR3 is 16 amino acids long. Germline lookup yields CDR1 SGHAT and CDR2 FQNNGV. The CDR3 DNA follows: TGTGCCAGCAGCTGGGGGACTAGCGGGCCCTACAATGAGCAGTACTTC. This encodes CASSWGTSGPYNEQYF.

This clonotype turned up a few times. The rearrangement links TRBV13 to TRBJ2-1; 9 bases map to TRBD2. V was clipped by 2 bases and J by 7 bases; unmatched bases: 9. This CDR3 has 16 amino acids. Germline-derived CDR1 and CDR2 are PRHDT and FYEKMQ (reference sequence). The CDR3 DNA is TGTGCCAGCAGCTTACTGGGTAGCGGGGGTGCTAATGAGCAGTTCTTC. The encoded protein is CASSLLGSGGANEQFF.

Regarding this clonotype: At one end the junction does not follow the germline gene, possibly because of a read error. The chain is built from TRBV24-1 and TRBJ2-1; 11 bases align to TRBD2. Germline CDR1 KGHDR, CDR2 SFDVKD. The CDR3 runs 16 residues. The DNA for the CDR3 is TGTGCCACGGGACTAGCGGACTTAATGCCCTACAAGGAGCAGTTCTTC. Translation: CATGLADLMPYKEQFF.

This clonotype was detected ten times or more. Germline and junction disagree at one end, which may indicate a read error. The V and J genes are TRBV5-1 and TRBJ2-3; tentative D call: TRBD2 (5 bases). Germline CDR1 reads SGHRS; CDR2 reads YFSETQ. CDR3 size: 12 residues. The CDR3 here is CASSLRGDTQYF. The CDR3 DNA is TGTGCCAGCAGCTTACGGGGAGATACGCAGTATTTT.

This chain uses TRBV2 with TRBJ1-2, with a weak D call TRBD1 (5 bases). The CDR3 contains 15 residues. Germline V gene data show CDR1 as SNHLY and CDR2 as FYNNEI. V was pared by 6 bases and J by 4 bases, with 18 bases between. CDR3 DNA sequence: TGTGCCAGCAGGGTTGATATTTGGGGCGGCTATGGCTACACCTTC. Translated, it gives CASRVDIWGGYGYTF.

The genes are TRBV28 and TRBJ2-7, with D uncertain. This CDR3 region has 11 residues. In germline, CDR1 is MDHEN, CDR2 SYDVKM. Trimming shortened V by 0 bases and J by 12 bases, and 9 bases separated the two germline ends. CDR3 sequence (DNA): TGTGCCAGCAGTTTATGGTGGGAAACGTACTTC. It specifies CASSLWWETYF.

This clonotype was picked up a small number of times. The chain is built from TRBV5-8 and TRBJ2-3, with TRBD2 identical over 13 bases. The CDR3 loop spans 17 amino acids. Trimming at V came to 4 bases and at J to 0 bases, leaving 5 bases not matched to a gene. Germline loops: CDR1 SGHTS, CDR2 YDEGEE. The CDR3 nucleotides read TGTGCCAGCAGCCGCGGACTAGCGGGGGATAGCACAGATACGCAGTATTTT. This encodes CASSRGLAGDSTDTQYF.

This clonotype was seen once. Compared with germline, one end of the junction differs, possibly owing to a read error. This chain uses TRBV20-1 with TRBJ2-7; maybe TRBD2 (6 bases). CDR1 is DFQATT and CDR2 is SNEGSKA in the germline V gene (reference sequence). CDR3 length equals 13 residues. CDR3 sequence: CSARGTASYKQYF. In DNA form, the CDR3 reads TGCAGTGCCCGAGGGACTGCCTCCTACAAGCAGTACTTC.

This sequence joins TRBV27 and TRBJ1-5, with D possibly TRBD1 on 6 matching bases. The germline CDR1 and CDR2 sequences are MNHEY and SMNVEV (reference sequence). V was pared by 6 bases and J by 0 bases, with 15 bases between. The CDR3 is made up of 16 amino acids. Here the CDR3 reads CASSSRGQFSNQPQHF. The CDR3, as DNA: TGTGCCAGCAGCTCACGCGGACAGTTTAGCAATCAGCCCCAGCATTTT.

This rearrangement joins TRBV5-1 to TRBJ2-3; TRBD2 matches at 14 bases. Germline V gene lookup returns CDR1 SGHRS and CDR2 YFSETQ. The CDR3 has 18 amino acids. Losses at the gene ends were 3 bases for V and 4 bases for J; bases not matched to a gene: 10. The CDR3 coding sequence is TGCGCCAGCAGCTCCACGACTAGCGGGAGGGCGGGGGCAGATACGCAGTATTTT. Translation gives CASSSTTSGRAGADTQYF.

This clonotype has just a few counts. V is TRBV6-5 and J is TRBJ1-5, with a possible D match to TRBD1 (5 bases). The CDR3 has 15 amino acids. V lost 2 bases, J lost 1 base, and 9 bases lay in between. Germline CDR1 is MNHEY and CDR2 is SVGAGI. DNA of the CDR3: TGTGCCAGCAGTTACGCAGGGACGAGCAATCAGCCCCAGCATTTT. This sequence encodes CASSYAGTSNQPQHF.

This clonotype was found a few times. This rearrangement joins TRBV11-2 to TRBJ1-1, with D possibly TRBD1 on 6 matching bases. The CDR3 runs to 14 residues. Trimming shortened V by 2 bases and J by 7 bases, and 14 bases separated the two germline ends. Germline V gives CDR1 SGHAT, CDR2 FQNNGV. CDR3 loop: CASSLQGRLGEAFF. Here the CDR3 DNA reads TGTGCCAGCAGCTTACAGGGGCGCTTAGGTGAAGCTTTCTTT.